This is a list of T cell receptor beta chains from one sample in a study of beta chain features in type 1 diabetes. Some clones are missing from TCRdb's copy, which holds only in-frame ones; the method was immunoSEQ multiplex PCR. The sample lists 300,000 to 400,000 clones, around 9% occurring once. What was sequenced was central memory CD4+ T cells from blood. Every receptor here comes from a man aged 25-40 years with type 1 diabetes. Both conserved end residues are part of each CDR3. Each record gives: J gene, clone size, D gene, V gene, CDR3 DNA, CDR3 protein. A D gene is named only where the DNA matches it firmly. Clone size appears in some rows only: once, few, many, or a class for an expanded clone.

TRBJ1-5	.	.	TRBV7-2	TGTGCCAGCAGCATCCTAGGGGATCCCCAGCATTTT	CASSILGDPQHF
TRBJ2-7	few	TRBD1	TRBV30	TGTGCCTGGAGTCTAGTGAGCCGGGACAGGGGGCGCGAGCAGTACTTC	CAWSLVSRDRGREQYF
TRBJ2-5	.	.	TRBV11-2	TGTGCCAGCAGCTTAGAGCGGTCGGCCCAGTACTTC	CASSLERSAQYF
TRBJ1-4	.	TRBD1	TRBV4-3	TGCGCCAGCAGCTTCGGACAGGGCGTGGAAAAACTGTTTTTT	CASSFGQGVEKLFF
TRBJ1-6	few	.	TRBV4-3	TGCGCCAGCAGCCAAGATCACGGAGACTTCTCCTATAATTCACCCCTCCACTTT	CASSQDHGDFSYNSPLHF
TRBJ1-4	.	.	TRBV7-9	TGTGCCAGCAGCTTAGAGTGGCAGGTTGAAAAACTGTTTTTT	CASSLEWQVEKLFF
TRBJ1-1	many	TRBD1	TRBV27	TGTGCCAGCAGTTTATCCGGGACAGGATTGGAAGCTTTCTTT	CASSLSGTGLEAFF
TRBJ2-2	few	TRBD2	TRBV11-2	TGTGCCAGCAGCTTAGATCAAGGACTAGCCGGGGAGCTGTTTTTT	CASSLDQGLAGELFF
TRBJ1-2	once	TRBD1	TRBV6-5	TGTGCCAGCAGTTATACAGGGGGCGACGATGGCTACACCTTC	CASSYTGGDDGYTF
TRBJ2-7	.	.	TRBV29-1	TGCAGCGTATCCGTTCACTTTGGCGAGCAGTACTTC	CSVSVHFGEQYF
TRBJ2-2	.	.	TRBV19	TGTGCCAGTAGTCTCCCAACCTTCGGGGAGCTGTTTTTT	CASSLPTFGELFF
TRBJ2-2	.	TRBD2	TRBV18	TGTGCCAGCTCACCCCCGGGAGGGACAACCGGGGAGCTGTTTTTT	CASSPPGGTTGELFF
TRBJ2-5	.	TRBD2	TRBV2	TGTGCCACCGCCCCAGGGCGCGGGGGGCCTTACCAAGAGACCCAGTACTTC	CATAPGRGGPYQETQYF
TRBJ2-7	.	TRBD1	TRBV9	TGTGCCAGCAGCGTAGGAGACAGGGGCAACGAGCAGTACTTC	CASSVGDRGNEQYF
TRBJ1-2	.	.	TRBV27	TGTGCCAGCAGGGTGGGGGTAGCTAACTATGGCTACACCTTC	CASRVGVANYGYTF
TRBJ2-4	.	.	TRBV5-4	TGCGCCAGCAGCCCGACGGAATACTACGGTAGCATTCAGTACTTC	CASSPTEYYGSIQYF
TRBJ1-4	few	TRBD1	TRBV6-1	TGTGCCAGCAGTGAAGGCCAGACAGGGACTAATGAAAAACTGTTTTTT	CASSEGQTGTNEKLFF
TRBJ2-6	.	.	TRBV5-1	TGCGCCAGCAGCCTCGGGGACAAGGATCCTGGGGCCAACGTCCTGACTTTC	CASSLGDKDPGANVLTF